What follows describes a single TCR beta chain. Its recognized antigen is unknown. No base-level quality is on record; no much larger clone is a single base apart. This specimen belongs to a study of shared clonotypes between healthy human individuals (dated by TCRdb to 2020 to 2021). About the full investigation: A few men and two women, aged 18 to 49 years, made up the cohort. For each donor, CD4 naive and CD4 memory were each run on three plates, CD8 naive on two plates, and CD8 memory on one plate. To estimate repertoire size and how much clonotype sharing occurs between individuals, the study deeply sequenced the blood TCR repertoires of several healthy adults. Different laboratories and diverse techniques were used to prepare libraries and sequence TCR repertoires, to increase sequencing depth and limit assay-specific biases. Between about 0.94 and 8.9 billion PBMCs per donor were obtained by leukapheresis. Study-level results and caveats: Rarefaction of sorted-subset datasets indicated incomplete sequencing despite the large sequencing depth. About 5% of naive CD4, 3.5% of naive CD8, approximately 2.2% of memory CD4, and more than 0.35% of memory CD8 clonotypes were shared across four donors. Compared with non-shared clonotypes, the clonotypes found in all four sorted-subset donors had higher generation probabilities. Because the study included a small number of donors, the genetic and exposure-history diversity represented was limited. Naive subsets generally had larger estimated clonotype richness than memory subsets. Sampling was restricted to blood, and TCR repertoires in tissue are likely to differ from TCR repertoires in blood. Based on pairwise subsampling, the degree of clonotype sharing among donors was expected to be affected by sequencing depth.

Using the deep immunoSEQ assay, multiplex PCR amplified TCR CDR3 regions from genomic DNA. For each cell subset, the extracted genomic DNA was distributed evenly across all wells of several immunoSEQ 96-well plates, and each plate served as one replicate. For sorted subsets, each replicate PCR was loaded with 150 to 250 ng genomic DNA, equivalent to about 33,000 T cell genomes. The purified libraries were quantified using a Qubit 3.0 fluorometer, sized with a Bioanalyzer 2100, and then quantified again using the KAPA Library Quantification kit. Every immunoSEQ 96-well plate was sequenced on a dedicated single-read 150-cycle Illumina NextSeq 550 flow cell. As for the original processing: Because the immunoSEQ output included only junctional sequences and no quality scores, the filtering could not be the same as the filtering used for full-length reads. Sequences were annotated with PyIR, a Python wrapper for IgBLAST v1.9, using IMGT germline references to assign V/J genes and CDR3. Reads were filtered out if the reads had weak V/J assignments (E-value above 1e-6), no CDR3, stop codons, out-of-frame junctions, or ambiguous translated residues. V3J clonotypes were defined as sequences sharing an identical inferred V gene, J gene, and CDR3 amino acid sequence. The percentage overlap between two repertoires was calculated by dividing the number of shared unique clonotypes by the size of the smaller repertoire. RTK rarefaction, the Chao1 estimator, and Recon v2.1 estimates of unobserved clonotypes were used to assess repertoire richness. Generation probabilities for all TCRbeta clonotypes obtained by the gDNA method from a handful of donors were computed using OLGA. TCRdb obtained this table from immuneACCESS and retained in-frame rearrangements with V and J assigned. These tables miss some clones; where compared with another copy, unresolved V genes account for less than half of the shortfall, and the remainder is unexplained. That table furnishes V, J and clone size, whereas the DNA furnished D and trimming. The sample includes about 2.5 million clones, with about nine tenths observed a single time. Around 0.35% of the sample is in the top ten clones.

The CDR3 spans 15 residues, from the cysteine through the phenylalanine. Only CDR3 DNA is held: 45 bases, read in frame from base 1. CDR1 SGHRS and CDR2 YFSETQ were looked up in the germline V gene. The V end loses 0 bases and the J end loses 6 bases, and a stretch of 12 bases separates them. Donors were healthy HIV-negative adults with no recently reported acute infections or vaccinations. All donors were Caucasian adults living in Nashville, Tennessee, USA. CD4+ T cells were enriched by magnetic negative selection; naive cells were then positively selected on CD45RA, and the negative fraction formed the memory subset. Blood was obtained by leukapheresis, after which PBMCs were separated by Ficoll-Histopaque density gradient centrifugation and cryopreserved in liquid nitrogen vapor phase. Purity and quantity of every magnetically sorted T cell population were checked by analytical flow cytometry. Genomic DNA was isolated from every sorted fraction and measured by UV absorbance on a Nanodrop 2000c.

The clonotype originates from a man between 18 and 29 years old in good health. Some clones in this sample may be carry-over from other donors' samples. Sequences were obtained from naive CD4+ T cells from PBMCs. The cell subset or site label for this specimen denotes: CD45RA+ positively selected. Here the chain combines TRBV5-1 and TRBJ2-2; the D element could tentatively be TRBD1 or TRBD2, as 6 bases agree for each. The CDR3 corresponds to CASSLEIGGPGELFF. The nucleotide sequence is TGCGCCAGCAGCTTGGAAATCGGGGGCCCCGGGGAGCTGTTTTTT.